This T cell receptor (beta chain) was identified during a study of T-cell memory formation after mild COVID-19 (dated by TCRdb to about 2021). A note on the overall study: TCR sequence clusters from the two donors were found to be largely donor specific. In a couple of donors, T-cell clones that expanded and contracted after mild COVID-19 were followed by sequencing TCRalpha and TCRbeta repertoires longitudinally. The cohort comprised two young, previously healthy adult volunteers, one female and one male.

TCRdb records Illumina NovaSeq 6000 as the sequencer. Using 5'RACE with constant-segment primers, TCRalpha and TCRbeta cDNA libraries were constructed, with sample barcodes and unique molecular identifiers added in the process. RNA was extracted from every sample with Trizol reagent. Libraries were amplified in two PCR steps, with a second sample barcode and Illumina TruSeq adapters added in the second step. The libraries were sequenced on an Illumina NovaSeq using 2 x 150 bp paired-end reads. As for the original processing: Reads were demultiplexed and collapsed into UMI-guided consensus sequences with migec v1.2.7. Using mixcr v2.1.11, UMI consensuses were aligned to TRA and TRB V and J templates and then assembled into clonotypes. A clonotype was counted as expanded or contracted only when both edgeR and NoisET called the clonotype significant, with the noise models trained on biological replicates. For edgeR calls, the cutoffs were a false discovery rate-adjusted p below 0.01 and a log2 fold-change threshold of 1. As an exploratory analysis of dynamics, max-normalized trajectories of the 1000 most abundant clonotypes were examined by PCA with hierarchical clustering. Separately sequenced CD4+ and CD8+ repertoires were used to assign the CD4 or CD8 phenotype of responding clones. TCRdb reprocessed the public reads (quality trimming at Q25 with fastp, clone calling with MiXCR) and kept in-frame beta chains. For every CDR3 protein sequence, its rows merge into one entry that carries the most common genes and DNA. TCRdb's processing, not the authors' own work, is the source of the V and J calls. Present in this sample are a few hundred thousand distinct CDR3 sequences, about 16% of which were seen just once. The ten most abundant clones make up approximately 20% of the sample.

The paper as a whole reports these results and caveats: Contracting CD4+ clones were found mainly in CM and EM memory subsets, while CD8+ clones were enriched in EMRA. SARS-CoV-2 specificity was not confirmed for the second-wave clones peaking on day 37. Only a couple of mild cases were covered by the study, and larger cohorts that include severe cases with pre-infection samples were considered necessary. Some responding clones were detected in pre-infection memory, which suggested that pre-existing cross-reactive memory T cells had joined the SARS-CoV-2 response. Clones contracting from day 15 to 85 had balanced CD4/CD8 phenotypes, while a second wave expanding from day 15 to 37 was biased towards CD4+.

As to this clonotype: There is no known antigen for this receptor. No per-base quality is available; no much larger clone lies one base away.

PBMCs were isolated by Ficoll-Paque density gradient centrifugation. The sequenced sample was PBMCs or a T cell subset sorted from them (not recorded which). The TCR was taken from a man aged 18-30 years who had mild COVID-19 (a few samples of this study predate the infection). The sample titles of this study are shuffled in the database, so cell type and time point are left out; the donor was told from shared clones.

The nucleotide sequence is given as TGCAGTGCTAGAGTTGAGGGACTCTATGGCTACACCTTC. Its protein product is CSARVEGLYGYTF. Recombination joined TRBV20-1 with TRBJ1-2; the D region possibly corresponds to TRBD1 (5 bases align). The CDR3 holds 13 amino acids from the cysteine to the phenylalanine. CDR3 DNA is the only sequence kept; it has 39 bases, read in frame from the first base. V drops 1 base and J drops 4 bases, leaving 10 bases in between. Per the germline V gene (reference sequence), DFQATT is the CDR1 and SNEGSKA is the CDR2.